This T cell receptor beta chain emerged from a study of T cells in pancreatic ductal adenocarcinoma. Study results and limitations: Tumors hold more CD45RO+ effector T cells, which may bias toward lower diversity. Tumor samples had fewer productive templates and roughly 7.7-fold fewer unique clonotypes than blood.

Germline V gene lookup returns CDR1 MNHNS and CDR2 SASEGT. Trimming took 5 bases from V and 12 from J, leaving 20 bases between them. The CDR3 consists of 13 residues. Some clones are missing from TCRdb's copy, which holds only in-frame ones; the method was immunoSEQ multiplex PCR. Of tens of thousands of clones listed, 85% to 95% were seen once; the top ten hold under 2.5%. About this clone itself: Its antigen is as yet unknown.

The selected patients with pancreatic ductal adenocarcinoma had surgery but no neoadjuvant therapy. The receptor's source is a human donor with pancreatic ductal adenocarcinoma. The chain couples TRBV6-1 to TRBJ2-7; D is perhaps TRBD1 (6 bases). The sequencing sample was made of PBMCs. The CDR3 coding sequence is TGTGCCAGCAGTCTTACTATTACAGGGACCCCGTACTTC. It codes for CASSLTITGTPYF.